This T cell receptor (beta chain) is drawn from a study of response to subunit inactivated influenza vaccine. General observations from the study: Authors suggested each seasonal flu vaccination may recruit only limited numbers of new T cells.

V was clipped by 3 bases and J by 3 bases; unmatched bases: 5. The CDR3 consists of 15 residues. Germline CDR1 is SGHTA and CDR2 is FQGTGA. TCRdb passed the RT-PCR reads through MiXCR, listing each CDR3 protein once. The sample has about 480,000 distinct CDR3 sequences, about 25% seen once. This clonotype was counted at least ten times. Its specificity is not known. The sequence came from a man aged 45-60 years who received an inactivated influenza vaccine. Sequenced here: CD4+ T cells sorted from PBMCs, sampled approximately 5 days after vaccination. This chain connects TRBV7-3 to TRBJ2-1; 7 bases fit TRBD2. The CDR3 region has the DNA TGTGCCAGCAGCTTTGCTAGCGGAGGCTACAATGAGCAGTTCTTC. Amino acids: CASSFASGGYNEQFF.